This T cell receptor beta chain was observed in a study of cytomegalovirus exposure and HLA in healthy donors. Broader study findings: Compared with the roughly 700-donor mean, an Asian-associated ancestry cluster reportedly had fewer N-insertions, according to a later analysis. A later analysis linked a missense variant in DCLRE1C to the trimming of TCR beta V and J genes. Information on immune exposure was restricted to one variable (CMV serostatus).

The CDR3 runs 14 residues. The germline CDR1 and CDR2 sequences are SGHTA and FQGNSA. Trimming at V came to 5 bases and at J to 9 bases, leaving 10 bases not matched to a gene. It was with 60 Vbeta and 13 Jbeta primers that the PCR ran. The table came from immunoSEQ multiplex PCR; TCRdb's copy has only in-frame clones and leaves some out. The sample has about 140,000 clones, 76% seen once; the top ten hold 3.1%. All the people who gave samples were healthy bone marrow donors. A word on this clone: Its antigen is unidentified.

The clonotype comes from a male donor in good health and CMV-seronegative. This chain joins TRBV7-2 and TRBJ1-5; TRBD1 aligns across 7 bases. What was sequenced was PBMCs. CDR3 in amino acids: CASSPGQSLRPQHF. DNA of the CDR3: TGTGCCAGCAGCCCGGGACAGTCCTTGCGGCCCCAGCATTTT.